Reported below is one T cell receptor (beta chain). The target antigen is unknown. The table came from immunoSEQ multiplex PCR; TCRdb's copy has only in-frame clones and leaves some out. Of 200,000 or so clones in the sample, almost 95% were seen once. These data belong to a study of T cell responses to AZD1222 COVID-19 vaccine. Notes on the study in general: The study sampled repertoires only after the peak T cell response. Mapped onto spike, vaccine-associated CD4 TCRs spanned it and were dominant at 160-218 and 743-854.

CDR1 is LGHNA, CDR2 YSLEER, per germline. The V gene end was trimmed by 1 base and the J gene end by 9 bases; junction bases not matched to a gene: 7. This CDR3 is built from 16 residues. This sequence originates from an adult in good health. This sequence joins TRBV4-3 and TRBJ2-3, with 13 bases identical to TRBD2. Sequenced here: peripheral blood, sampled on day 0 of AZD1222 vaccination. CDR3 in DNA: TGCGCCAGCAGCCAAGGGACACTAGCGGGAGGGAGGACGCAGTATTTT. It specifies CASSQGTLAGGRTQYF.